The sequence of this T cell receptor (beta chain) was determined in a study of Ad26.COV2.S vaccination and SARS-CoV-2 variants. The germline CDR1 and CDR2 sequences are SGHAT and FQNNGV. The V gene lost 2 bases and the J gene lost 0 bases, with 14 bases spanning the gap. This CDR3 is built from 17 residues. Specified treatment: over 15 received Ad26.COV2.S at low or high dose, single or two shots; about 5 received placebo; per-sample allocation not given. The investigators took samples on day 63 after the first vaccine or placebo injection. Clones were sequenced by immunoSEQ multiplex PCR, and TCRdb holds only the in-frame ones, with some missing. Here the sample spans roughly 400,000 clones, over 80% being singletons.

This chain joins TRBV11-2 and TRBJ1-5; perhaps TRBD1 as D (5 bases). Here the sequenced sample was peripheral blood, taken in a trial of Ad26.COV2.S vaccine versus placebo. The TCR sequence derives from a person aged 18 to 65 who received the Ad26.COV2.S COVID-19 vaccine or a placebo. Written as DNA, the CDR3 is TGTGCCAGCAGCTTAACGGCCCCGGGGGATAGCAATCAGCCCCAGCATTTT. It codes for CASSLTAPGDSNQPQHF. The complete variable domain, with remaining parts taken from reference TRBV11-2 and TRBJ1-5, reads EAGVAQSPRYKIIEKRQSVAFWCNPISGHATLYWYQQILGQGPKLLIQFQNNGVVDDSQLPKDRFSAERLKGVDSTLKIQPAKLEDSAVYLCASSLTAPGDSNQPQHFGDGTRLSIL.